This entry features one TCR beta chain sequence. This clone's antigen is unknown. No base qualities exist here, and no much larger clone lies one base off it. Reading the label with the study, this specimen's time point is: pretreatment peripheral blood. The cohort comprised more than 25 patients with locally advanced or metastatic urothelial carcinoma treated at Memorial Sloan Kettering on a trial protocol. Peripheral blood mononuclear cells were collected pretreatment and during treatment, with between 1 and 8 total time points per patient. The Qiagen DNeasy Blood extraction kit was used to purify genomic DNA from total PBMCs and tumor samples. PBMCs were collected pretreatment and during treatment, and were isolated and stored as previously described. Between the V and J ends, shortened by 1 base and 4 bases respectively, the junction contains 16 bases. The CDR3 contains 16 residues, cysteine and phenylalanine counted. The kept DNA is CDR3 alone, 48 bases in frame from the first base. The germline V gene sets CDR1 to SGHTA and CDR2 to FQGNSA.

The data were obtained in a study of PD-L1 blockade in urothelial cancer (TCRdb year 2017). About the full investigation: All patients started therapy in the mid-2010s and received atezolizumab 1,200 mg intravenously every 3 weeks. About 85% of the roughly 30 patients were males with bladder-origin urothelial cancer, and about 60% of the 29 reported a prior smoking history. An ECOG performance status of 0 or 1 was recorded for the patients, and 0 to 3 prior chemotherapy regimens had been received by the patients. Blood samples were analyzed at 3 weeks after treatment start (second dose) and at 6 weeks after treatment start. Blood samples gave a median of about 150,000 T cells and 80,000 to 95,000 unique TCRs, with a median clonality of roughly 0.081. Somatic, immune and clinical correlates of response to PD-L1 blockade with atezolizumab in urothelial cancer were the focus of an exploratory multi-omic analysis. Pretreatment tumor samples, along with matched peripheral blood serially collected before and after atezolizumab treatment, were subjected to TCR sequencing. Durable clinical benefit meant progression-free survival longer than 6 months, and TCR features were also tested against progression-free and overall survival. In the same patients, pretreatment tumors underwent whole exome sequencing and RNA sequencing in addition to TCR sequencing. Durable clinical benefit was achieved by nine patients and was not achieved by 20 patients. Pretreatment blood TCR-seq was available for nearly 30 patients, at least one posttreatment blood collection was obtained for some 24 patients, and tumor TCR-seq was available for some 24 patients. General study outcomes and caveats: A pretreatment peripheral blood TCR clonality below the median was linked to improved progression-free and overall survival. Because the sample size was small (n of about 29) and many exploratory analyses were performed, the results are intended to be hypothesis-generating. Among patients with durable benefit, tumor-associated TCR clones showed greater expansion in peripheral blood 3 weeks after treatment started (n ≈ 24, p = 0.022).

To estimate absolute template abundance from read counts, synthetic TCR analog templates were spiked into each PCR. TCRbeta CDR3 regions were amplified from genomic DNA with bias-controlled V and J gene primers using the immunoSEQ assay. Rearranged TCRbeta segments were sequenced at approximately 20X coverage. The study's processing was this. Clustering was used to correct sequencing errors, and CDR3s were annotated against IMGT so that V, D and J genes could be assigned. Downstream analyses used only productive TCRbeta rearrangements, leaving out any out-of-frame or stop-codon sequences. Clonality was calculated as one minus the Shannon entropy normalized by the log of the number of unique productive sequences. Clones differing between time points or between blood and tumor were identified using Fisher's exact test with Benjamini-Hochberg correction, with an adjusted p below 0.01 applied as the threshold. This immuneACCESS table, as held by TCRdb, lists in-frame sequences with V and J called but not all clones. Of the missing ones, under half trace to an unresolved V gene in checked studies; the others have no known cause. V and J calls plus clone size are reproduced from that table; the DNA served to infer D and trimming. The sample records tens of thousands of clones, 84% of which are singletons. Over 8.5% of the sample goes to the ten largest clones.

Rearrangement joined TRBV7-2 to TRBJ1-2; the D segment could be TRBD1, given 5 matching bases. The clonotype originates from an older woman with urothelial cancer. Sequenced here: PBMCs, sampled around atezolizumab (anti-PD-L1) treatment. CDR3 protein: CASSLGLGGSGYGYTF. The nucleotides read TGTGCCAGCAGCTTAGGATTGGGGGGTAGTGGCTATGGCTACACCTTC.